This TCR beta chain was profiled in a study of shared clonotypes between healthy human individuals. Turning to the study itself: Ranging from 18 to 49 in age, donors were a couple of women and a few men.

Donors included only healthy HIV-negative adults lacking recent acute infections or vaccinations. As to this clone: Antigen unknown.

Study-wide results and limits: It was only blood that was sampled, and tissue repertoires likely differ.

J was trimmed by 1 base and V by 0 bases; bases with no gene match: 10. The CDR3 spans 19 residues. Germline CDR1 is SGHDN and CDR2 is FVKESK. This table comes from immunoSEQ multiplex PCR, and its TCRdb copy is limited to in-frame clones, with some not included. The repertoire consists of approximately 2.5 million clones, with approximately 94% occurring once and the leading ten covering 0.36%. The sample taken for sequencing was naive CD4+ T cells from PBMCs. The subset denotes: CD45RA+ positively selected. This TCR was recovered from a man in his late teens or twenties in good health. Some clones in this sample may be carry-over from other donors' samples. J is TRBJ2-1 and V is TRBV14, with 9 nucleotides matching TRBD2. The CDR3 loop is CASSQDRGSGRRSYNEQFF. As DNA, the CDR3 is TGTGCCAGCAGCCAAGATAGAGGTAGCGGGAGAAGATCCTACAATGAGCAGTTCTTC.